This section outlines one TCR beta chain sequence together with its context. These data are taken from a study of sequential checkpoint blockade in melanoma. Repertoires were generated with immunoSEQ multiplex PCR, while TCRdb's copy carries only in-frame clones and drops some. The sample lists roughly 20,000 clones; just over 70% were seen once. Treatment indicated: randomized to nivolumab then ipilimumab (arm A) or the reverse (arm B). Sorted cells were live CD3+CD8+, lacking CD19 and CD56, from PBMCs. The source was CD8+ T cells sorted from blood (inferred from file names), collected from a patient given nivolumab and ipilimumab in sequence. The origin of this receptor is a human donor with melanoma.

The CDR3 region is CASSSGQGYEQYF. In nucleotides, the CDR3 is TGTGCCAGCAGCTCCGGACAGGGCTACGAGCAGTACTTC. The chain links TRBV14 to TRBJ2-7, with 8 bases matching TRBD1. Germline V gene data show CDR1 as SGHDN and CDR2 as FVKESK. With V trimmed by 5 bases and J by 3 bases, 3 bases remained unmatched. The CDR3 covers 13 residues.